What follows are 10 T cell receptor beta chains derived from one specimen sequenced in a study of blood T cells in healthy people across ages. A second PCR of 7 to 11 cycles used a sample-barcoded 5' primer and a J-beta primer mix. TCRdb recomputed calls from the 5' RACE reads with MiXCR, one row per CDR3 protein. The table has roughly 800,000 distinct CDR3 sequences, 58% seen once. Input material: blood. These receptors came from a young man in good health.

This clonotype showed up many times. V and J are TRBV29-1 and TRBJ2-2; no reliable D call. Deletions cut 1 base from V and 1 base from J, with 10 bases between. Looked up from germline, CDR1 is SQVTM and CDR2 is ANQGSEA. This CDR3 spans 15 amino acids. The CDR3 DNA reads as TGCAGCGTTGAAGTTGGTTGGGGGAACACCGGGGAGCTGTTTTTT. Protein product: CSVEVGWGNTGELFF.

DNA of the CDR3: TGCAGTGCCGCCGTACCAGAGACCCAGTACTTC. Its translation: CSAAVPETQYF. The chain combines TRBV20-1 with TRBJ2-5; the D is unclear. From germline, CDR1 is DFQATT and CDR2 SNEGSKA (reference sequence). The CDR3 loop spans 11 amino acids. Trimming cost V 6 bases and J 4 bases, with 9 bases left between them.

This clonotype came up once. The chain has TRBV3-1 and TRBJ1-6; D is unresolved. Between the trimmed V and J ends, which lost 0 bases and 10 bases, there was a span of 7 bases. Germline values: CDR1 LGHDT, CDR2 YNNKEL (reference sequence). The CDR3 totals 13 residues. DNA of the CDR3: TGTGCCAGCAGCCAAGATTCGGAATCACCCCTCCACTTT. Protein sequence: CASSQDSESPLHF.

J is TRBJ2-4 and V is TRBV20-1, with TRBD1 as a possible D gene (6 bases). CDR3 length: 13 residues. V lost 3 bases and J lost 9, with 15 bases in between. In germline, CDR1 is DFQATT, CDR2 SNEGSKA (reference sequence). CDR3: CSASLTGSGIQYF. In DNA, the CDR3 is TGCAGTGCTAGTCTAACAGGGTCGGGCATTCAGTACTTC.

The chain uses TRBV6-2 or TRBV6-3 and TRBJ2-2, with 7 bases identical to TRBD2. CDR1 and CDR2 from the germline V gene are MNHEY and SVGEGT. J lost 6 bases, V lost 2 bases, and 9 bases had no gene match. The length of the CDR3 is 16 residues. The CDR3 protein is CASSYRPGGSSGELFF. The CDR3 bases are TGTGCCAGCAGTTACAGGCCTGGCGGGAGTTCCGGGGAGCTGTTTTTT.

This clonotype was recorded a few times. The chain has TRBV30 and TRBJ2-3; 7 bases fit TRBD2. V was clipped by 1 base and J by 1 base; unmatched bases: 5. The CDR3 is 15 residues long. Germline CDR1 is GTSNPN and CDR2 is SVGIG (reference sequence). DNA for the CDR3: TGTGCCTGGAGTGGAGGTCGGGGGGGCACAGATACGCAGTATTTT. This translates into CAWSGGRGGTDTQYF.

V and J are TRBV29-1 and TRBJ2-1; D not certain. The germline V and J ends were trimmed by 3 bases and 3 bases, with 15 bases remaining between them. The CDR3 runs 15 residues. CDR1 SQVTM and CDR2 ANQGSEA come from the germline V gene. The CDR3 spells CSVDRSNVCYNEQFF. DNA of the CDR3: TGCAGCGTTGATAGGTCTAATGTCTGCTACAATGAGCAGTTCTTC.

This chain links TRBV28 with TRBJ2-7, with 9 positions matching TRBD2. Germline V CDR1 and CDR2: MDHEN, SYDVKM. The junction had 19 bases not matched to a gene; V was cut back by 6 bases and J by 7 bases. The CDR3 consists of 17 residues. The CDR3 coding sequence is TGTGCCAGCAGCCCCATGGGGGCGGGAGGGTTCATCAATGAGCAGTACTTC. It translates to CASSPMGAGGFINEQYF.

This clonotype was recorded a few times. CDR3 amino acids: CASSVGLAGAGGSYNEQFF. CDR3 DNA: TGTGCCAGCAGCGTAGGACTAGCGGGGGCCGGGGGCTCCTACAATGAGCAGTTCTTC. The V and J genes are TRBV5-8 and TRBJ2-1; TRBD2 matches 13 bases. After removal of 4 bases from V and 0 bases from J, the junction contained 10 bases not matched to a gene. The CDR3 loop spans 19 amino acids. CDR1 is SGHTS, CDR2 YDEGEE, per germline.

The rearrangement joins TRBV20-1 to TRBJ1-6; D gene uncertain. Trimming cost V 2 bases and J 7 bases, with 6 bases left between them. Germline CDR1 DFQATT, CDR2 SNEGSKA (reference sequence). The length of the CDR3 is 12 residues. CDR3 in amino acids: CSARLPNSPLHF. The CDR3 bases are TGCAGTGCTAGACTTCCGAATTCACCCCTCCACTTT.